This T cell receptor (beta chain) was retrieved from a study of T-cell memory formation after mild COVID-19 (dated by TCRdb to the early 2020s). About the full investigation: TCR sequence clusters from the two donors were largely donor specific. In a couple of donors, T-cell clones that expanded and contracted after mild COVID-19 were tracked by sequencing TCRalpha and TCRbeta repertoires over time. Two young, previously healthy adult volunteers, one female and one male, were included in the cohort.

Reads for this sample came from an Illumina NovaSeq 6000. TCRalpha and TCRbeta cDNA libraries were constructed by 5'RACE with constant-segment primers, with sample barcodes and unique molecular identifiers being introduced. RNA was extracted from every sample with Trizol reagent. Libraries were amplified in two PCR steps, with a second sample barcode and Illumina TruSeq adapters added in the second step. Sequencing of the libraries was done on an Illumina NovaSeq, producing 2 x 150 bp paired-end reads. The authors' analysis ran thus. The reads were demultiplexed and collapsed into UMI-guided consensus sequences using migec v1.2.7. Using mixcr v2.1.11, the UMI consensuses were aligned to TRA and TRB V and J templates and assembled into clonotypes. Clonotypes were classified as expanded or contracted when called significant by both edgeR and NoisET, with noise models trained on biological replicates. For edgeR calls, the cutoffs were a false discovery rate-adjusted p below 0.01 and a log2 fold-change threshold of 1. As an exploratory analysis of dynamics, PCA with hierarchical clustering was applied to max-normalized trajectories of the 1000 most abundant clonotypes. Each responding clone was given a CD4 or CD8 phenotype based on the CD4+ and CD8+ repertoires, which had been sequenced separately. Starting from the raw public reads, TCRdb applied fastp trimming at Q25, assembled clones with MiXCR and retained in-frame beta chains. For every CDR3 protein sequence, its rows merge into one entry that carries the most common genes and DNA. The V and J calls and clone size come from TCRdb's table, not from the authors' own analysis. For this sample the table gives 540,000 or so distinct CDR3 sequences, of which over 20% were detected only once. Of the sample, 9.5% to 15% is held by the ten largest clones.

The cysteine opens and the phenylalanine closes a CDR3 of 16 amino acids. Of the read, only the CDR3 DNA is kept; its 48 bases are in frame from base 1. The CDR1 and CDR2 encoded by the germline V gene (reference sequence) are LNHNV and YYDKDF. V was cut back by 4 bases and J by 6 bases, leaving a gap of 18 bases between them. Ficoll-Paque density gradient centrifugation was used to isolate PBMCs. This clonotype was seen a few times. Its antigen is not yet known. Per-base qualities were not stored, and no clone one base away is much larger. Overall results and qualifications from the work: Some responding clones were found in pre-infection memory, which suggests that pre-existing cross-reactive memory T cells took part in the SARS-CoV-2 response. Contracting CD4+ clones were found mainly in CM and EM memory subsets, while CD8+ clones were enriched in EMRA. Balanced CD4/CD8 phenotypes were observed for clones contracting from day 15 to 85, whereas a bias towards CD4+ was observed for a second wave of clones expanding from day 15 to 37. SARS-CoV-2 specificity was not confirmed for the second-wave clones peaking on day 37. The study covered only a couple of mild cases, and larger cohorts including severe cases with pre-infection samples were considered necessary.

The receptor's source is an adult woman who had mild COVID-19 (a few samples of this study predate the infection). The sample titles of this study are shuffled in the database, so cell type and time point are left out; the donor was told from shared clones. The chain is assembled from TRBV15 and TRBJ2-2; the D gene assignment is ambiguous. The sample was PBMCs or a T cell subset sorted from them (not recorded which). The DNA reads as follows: TGTGCCACCAGCAAAATGGGGTATACCGGGCCCGGGGAGCTGTTTTTT. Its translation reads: CATSKMGYTGPGELFF.